The T cell receptor beta chain under discussion was sequenced for a study of neoadjuvant anti-PD-1 for oral cavity cancer. The sample's time point: after neoadjuvant nivolumab, at surgical resection. Stage II-IVA oral cavity squamous cell carcinoma was new and untreated by systemic or radiation therapy. Cohort: HPV-negative, locally advanced oral cavity squamous cell carcinoma patients. Blood cells were analyzed directly, without culture or expansion. PBMC libraries mostly used roughly 500 ng of input genomic DNA, with six replicates per sample. This table comes from immunoSEQ multiplex PCR, and its TCRdb copy is limited to in-frame clones, with some not included. The sample yields approximately 15,000 clones, 60% to 75% seen once. V was clipped by 8 bases and J by 7 bases; unmatched bases: 5. The CDR3 loop spans 13 amino acids. Germline V gene sequence: CDR1 LNHDA, CDR2 SQIVND (reference sequence).

This specimen was PBMCs, taken after nivolumab (anti-PD-1) treatment. This clonotype originated in a person aged 35-79 years with oral cavity squamous cell carcinoma. The rearrangement joins TRBV19 to TRBJ1-5; 10 bases fit TRBD1. The CDR3 DNA is TGTGCCAGTGGGACAGGGGTACAACAGCCCCAGCATTTT. Translated: CASGTGVQQPQHF.